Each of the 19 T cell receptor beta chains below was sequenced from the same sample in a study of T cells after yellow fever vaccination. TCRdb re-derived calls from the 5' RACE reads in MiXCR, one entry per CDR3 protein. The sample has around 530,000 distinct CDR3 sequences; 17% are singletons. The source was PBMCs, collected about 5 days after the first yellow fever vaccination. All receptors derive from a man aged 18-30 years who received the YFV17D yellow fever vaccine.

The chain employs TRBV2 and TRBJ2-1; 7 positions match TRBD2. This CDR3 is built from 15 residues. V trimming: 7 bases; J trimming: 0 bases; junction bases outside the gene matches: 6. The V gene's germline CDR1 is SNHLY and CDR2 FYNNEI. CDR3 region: CASMLRGSSYNEQFF. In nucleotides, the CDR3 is TGTGCCAGCATGTTGCGGGGGAGCTCCTACAATGAGCAGTTCTTC.

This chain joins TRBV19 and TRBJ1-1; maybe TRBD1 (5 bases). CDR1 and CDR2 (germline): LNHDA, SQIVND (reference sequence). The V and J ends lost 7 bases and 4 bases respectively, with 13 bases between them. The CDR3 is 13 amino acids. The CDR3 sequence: CASTVGLGTEAFF. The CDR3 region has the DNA TGTGCCAGTACCGTGGGGCTGGGCACTGAAGCTTTCTTT.

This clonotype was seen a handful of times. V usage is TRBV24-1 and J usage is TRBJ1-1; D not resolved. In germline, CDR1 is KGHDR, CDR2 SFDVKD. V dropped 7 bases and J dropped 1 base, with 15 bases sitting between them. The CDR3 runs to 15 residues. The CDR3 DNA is TGTGCCACCAGGGCGGGAGCCTCCGGGAACACTGAAGCTTTCTTT. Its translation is CATRAGASGNTEAFF.

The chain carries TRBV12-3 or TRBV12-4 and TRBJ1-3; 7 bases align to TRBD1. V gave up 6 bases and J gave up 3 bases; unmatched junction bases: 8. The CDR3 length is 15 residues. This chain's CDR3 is CASRTWDSDGNTIYF. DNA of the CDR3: TGTGCCAGCAGAACATGGGACAGCGATGGAAACACCATATATTTT.

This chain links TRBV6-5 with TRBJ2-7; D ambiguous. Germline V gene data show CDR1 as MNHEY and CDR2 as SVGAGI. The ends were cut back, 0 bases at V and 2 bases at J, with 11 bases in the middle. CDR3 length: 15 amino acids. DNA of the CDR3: TGTGCCAGCAGTTACTCGCCCGTCCGGACCTACGAGCAGTACTTC. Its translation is CASSYSPVRTYEQYF.

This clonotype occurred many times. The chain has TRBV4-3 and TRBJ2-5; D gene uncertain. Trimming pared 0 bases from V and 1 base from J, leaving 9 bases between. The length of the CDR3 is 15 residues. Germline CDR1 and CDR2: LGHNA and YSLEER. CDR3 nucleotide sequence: TGCGCCAGCAGCCAAGATCGATGGTTCCAAGAGACCCAGTACTTC. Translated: CASSQDRWFQETQYF.

CDR3 sequence reads: CASSSTSGLFTGELFF. The CDR3, as DNA: TGCGCCAGCAGCTCGACTAGCGGGCTTTTCACCGGGGAGCTGTTTTTT. The rearrangement joins TRBV5-1 to TRBJ2-2; TRBD2 matches at 10 bases. Losses at the gene ends were 3 bases for V and 4 bases for J; bases not matched to a gene: 6. Germline assignment: CDR1 SGHRS and CDR2 YFSETQ. The CDR3 length is 16 residues.

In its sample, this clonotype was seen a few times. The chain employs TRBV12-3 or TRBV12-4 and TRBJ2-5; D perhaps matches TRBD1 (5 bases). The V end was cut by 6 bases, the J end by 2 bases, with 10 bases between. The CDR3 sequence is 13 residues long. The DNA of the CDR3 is TGTGCCAGCAGCGACAGCCCGCAAGAGACCCAGTACTTC. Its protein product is CASSDSPQETQYF.

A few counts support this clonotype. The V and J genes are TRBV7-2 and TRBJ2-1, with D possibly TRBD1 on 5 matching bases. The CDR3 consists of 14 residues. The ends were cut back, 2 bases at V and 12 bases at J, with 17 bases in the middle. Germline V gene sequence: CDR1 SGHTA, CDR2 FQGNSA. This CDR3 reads CASSLFVLPTGQFF. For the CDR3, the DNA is TGTGCCAGCAGCTTATTCGTCCTCCCCACAGGGCAGTTCTTC.

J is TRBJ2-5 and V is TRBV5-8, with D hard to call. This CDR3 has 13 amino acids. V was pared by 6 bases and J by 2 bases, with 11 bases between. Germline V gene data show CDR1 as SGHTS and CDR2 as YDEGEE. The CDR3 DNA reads TGTGCCAGCAACGTTGTCGGGCAAGAGACCCAGTACTTC. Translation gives CASNVVGQETQYF.

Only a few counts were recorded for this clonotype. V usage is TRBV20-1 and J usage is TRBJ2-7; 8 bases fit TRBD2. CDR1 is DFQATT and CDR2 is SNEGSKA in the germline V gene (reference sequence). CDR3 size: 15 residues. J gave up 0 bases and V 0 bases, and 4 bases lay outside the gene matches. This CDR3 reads CSARDQAGASYEQYF. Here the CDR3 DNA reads TGCAGTGCTAGAGATCAAGCGGGGGCCTCCTACGAGCAGTACTTC.

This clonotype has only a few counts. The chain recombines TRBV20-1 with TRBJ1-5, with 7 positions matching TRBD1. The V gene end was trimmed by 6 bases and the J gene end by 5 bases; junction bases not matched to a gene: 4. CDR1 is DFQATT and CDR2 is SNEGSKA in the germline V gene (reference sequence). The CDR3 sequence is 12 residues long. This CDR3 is CSAIQGYQPQHF. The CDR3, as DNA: TGCAGTGCCATACAGGGGTATCAGCCCCAGCATTTT.

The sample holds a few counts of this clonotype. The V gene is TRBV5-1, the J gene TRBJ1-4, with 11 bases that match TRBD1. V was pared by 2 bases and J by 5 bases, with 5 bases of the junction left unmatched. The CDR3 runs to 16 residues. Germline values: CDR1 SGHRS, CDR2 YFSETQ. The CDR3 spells CASSFGQGAPNEKLFF. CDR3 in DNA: TGCGCCAGCAGCTTCGGACAGGGGGCGCCCAATGAAAAACTGTTTTTT.

The CDR3 here is CASSLQGYDQPQHF. CDR3 DNA sequence: TGTGCCAGCAGCCTACAGGGGTATGATCAGCCCCAGCATTTT. V is TRBV12-3 or TRBV12-4 and J is TRBJ1-5; 7 nucleotides agree with TRBD1. J was trimmed by 5 bases and V by 6 bases; bases with no gene match: 7. There are 14 residues in the CDR3.

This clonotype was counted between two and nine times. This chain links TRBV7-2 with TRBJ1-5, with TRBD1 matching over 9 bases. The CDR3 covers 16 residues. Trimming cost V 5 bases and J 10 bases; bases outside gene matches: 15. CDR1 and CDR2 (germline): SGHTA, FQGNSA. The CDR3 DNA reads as TGTGCCAGCAGCCTTCAAGGCGGGACAGGGTCCCTTCCCCAGCATTTT. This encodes CASSLQGGTGSLPQHF.

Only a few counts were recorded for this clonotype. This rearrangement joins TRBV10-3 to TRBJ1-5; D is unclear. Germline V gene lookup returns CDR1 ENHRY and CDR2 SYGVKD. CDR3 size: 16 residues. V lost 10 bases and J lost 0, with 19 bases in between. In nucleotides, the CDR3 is TGTGCCACAAGTACCCAGGCAGCTAATAGCAATCAGCCCCAGCATTTT. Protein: CATSTQAANSNQPQHF.

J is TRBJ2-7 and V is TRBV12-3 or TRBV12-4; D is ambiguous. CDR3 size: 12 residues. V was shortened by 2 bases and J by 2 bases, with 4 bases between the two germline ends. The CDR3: CASSLNPYEQYV. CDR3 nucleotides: TGTGCCAGCAGTTTAAATCCCTACGAGCAGTACGTC.

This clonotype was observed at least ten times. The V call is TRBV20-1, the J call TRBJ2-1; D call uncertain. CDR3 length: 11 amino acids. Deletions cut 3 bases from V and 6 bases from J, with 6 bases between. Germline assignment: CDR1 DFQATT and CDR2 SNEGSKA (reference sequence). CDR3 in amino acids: CSARPVNEQFF. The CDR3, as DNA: TGCAGTGCTAGGCCGGTCAATGAGCAGTTCTTC.

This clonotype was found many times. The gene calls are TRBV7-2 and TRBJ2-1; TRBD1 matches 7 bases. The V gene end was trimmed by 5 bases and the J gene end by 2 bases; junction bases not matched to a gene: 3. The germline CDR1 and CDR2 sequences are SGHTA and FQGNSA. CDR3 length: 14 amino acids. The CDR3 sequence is CASSPGQTYNEQFF. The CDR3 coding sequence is TGTGCCAGCAGCCCGGGACAGACCTACAATGAGCAGTTCTTC.